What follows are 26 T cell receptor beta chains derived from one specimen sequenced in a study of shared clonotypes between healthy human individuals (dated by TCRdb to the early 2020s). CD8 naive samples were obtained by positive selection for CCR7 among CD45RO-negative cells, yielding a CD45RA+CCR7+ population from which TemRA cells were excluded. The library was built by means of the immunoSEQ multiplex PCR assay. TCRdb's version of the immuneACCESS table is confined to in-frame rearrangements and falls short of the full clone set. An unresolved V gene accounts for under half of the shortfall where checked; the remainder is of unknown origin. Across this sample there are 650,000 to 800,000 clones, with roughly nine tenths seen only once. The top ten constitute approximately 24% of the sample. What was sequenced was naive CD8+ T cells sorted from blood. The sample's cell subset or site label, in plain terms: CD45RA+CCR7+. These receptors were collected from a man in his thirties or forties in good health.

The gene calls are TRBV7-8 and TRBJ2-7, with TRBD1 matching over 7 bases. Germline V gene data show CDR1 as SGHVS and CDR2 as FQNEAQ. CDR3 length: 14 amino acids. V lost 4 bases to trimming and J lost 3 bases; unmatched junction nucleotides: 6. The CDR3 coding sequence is TGTGCCAGCAGCTCCCGGGACAGAGACTACGAGCAGTACTTC. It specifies CASSSRDRDYEQYF.

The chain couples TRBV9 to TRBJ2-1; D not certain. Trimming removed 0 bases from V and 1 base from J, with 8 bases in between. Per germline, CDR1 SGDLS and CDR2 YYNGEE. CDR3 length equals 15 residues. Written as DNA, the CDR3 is TGTGCCAGCAGCGTAGGGAGTTTGTCCTACAATGAGCAGTTCTTC. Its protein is CASSVGSLSYNEQFF.

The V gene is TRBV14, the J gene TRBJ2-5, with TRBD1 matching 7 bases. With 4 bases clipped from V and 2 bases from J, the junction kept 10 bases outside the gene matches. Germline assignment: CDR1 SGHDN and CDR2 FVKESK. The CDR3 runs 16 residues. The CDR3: CASSPQTGTDQETQYF. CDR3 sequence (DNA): TGTGCCAGCAGCCCACAGACTGGGACAGATCAAGAGACCCAGTACTTC.

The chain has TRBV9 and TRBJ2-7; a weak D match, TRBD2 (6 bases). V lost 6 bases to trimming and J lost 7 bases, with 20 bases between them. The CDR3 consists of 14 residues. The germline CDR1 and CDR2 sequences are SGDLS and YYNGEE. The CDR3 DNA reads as TGTGCCAGCAACCTCGGAGTGGAGGGGAATGAGCAGTACTTC. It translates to CASNLGVEGNEQYF.

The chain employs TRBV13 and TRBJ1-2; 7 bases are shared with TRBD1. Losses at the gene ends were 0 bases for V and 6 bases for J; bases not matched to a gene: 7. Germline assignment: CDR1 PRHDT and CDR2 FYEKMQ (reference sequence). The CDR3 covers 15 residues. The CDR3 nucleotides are TGTGCCAGCAGCTTAGGCTTGGGACAGAGAAATGGCTACACCTTC. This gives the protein CASSLGLGQRNGYTF.

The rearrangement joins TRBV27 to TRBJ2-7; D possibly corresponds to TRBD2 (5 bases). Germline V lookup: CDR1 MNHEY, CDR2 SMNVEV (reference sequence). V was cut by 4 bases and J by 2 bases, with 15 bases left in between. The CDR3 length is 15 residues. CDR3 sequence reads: CASSWGDPRTYEQYF. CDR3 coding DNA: TGTGCCAGCAGTTGGGGAGACCCGAGGACCTACGAGCAGTACTTC.

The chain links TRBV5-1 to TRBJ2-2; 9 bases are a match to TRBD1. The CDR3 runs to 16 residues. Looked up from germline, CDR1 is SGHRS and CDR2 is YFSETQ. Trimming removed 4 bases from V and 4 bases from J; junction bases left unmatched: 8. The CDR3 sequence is CASSIRQGESTGELFF. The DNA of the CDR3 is TGCGCCAGCAGCATAAGACAGGGGGAGAGCACCGGGGAGCTGTTTTTT. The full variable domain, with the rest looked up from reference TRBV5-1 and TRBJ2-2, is KAGVTQTPRYLIKTRGQQVTLSCSPISGHRSVSWYQQTPGQGLQFLFEYFSETQRNKGNFPGRFSGRQFSNSRSEMNVSTLELGDSALYLCASSIRQGESTGELFFGEGSRLTVL.

The CDR3 here is CASSLVGARDTEAFF. The DNA of the CDR3 is TGCGCCAGCAGCTTGGTAGGGGCGCGGGACACTGAAGCTTTCTTT. The J gene is TRBJ1-1, the V gene TRBV5-1; D might be TRBD1 (5 bases). Trimming removed 0 bases at V and 3 bases at J, with 12 bases between. The CDR3 consists of 15 residues. Germline CDR1 reads SGHRS; CDR2 reads YFSETQ.

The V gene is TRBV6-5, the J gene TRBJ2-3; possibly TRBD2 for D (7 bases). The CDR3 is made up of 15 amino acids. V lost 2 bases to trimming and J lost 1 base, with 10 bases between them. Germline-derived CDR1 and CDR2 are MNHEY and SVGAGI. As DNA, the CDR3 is TGTGCCAGCAGTTACGAGGGGGGGGGCACAGATACGCAGTATTTT. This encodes CASSYEGGGTDTQYF.

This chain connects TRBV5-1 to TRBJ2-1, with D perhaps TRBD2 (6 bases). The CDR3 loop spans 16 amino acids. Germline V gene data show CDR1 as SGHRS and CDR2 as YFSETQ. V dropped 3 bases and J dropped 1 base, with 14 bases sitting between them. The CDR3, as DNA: TGCGCCAGCAGCTGGACCGGGACTCTATCCTACAATGAGCAGTTCTTC. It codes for CASSWTGTLSYNEQFF.

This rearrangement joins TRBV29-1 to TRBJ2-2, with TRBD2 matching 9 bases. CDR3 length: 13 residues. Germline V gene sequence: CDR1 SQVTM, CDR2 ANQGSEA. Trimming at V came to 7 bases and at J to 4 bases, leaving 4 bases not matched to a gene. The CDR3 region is CSAGLASTGELFF. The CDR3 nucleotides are TGCAGCGCCGGACTAGCGAGCACCGGGGAGCTGTTTTTT.

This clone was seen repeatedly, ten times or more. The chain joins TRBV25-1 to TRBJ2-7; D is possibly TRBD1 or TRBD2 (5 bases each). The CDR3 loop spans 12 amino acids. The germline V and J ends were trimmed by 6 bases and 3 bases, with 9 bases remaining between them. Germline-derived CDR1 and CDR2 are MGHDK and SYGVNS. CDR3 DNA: TGTGCCAGCAGCTGGGACGGCTACGAGCAGTACTTC. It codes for CASSWDGYEQYF.

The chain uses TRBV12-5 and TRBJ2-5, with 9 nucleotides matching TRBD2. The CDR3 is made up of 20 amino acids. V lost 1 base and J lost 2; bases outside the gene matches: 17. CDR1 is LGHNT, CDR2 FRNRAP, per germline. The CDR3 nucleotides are TGTGCTAGTGGTTTGGACAAGATAGCGGGAGCGGGTGAAGGACAAGAGACCCAGTACTTC. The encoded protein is CASGLDKIAGAGEGQETQYF.

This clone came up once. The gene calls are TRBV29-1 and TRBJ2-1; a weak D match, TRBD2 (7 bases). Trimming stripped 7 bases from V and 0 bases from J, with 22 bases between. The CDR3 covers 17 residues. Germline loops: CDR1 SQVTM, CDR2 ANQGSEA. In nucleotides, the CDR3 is TGCAGCGCCTGCGGATGGGCGGGGGCCCGCTCCTACAATGAGCAGTTCTTC. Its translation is CSACGWAGARSYNEQFF.

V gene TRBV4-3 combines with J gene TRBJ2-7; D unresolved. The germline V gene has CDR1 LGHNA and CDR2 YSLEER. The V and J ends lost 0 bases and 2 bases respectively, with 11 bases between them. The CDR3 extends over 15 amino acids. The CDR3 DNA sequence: TGCGCCAGCAGCCAAGATCGCGGTGCTACCTACGAGCAGTACTTC. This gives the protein CASSQDRGATYEQYF.

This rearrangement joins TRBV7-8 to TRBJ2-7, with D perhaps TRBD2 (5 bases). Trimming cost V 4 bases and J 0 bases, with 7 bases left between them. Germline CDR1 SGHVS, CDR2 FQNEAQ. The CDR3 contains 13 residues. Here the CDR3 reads CASSSRASYEQYF. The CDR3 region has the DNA TGTGCCAGCAGCTCGAGGGCCTCCTACGAGCAGTACTTC.

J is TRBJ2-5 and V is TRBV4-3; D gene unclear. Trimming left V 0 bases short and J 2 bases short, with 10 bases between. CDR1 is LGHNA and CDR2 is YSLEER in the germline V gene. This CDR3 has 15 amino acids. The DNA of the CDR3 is TGCGCCAGCAGCCAAGATTCGTCCGTACAAGAGACCCAGTACTTC. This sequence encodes CASSQDSSVQETQYF.

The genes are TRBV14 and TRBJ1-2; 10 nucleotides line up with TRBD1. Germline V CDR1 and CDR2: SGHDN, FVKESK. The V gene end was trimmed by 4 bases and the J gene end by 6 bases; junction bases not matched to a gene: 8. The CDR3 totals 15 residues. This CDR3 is CASSPLGTGEDGYTF. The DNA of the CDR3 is TGTGCCAGCAGCCCTCTTGGGACAGGGGAGGATGGCTACACCTTC.

The CDR3 is CASSQLAGEDSYEQYF. In DNA, the CDR3 is TGTGCCAGCAGTCAATTAGCGGGTGAAGACTCCTACGAGCAGTACTTC. The gene calls are TRBV28 and TRBJ2-7, with 7 positions matching TRBD2. CDR3 length: 16 residues. V shed 5 bases, J shed 0 bases, and the junction held 10 bases outside the gene matches. The germline gives CDR1 MDHEN, CDR2 SYDVKM.

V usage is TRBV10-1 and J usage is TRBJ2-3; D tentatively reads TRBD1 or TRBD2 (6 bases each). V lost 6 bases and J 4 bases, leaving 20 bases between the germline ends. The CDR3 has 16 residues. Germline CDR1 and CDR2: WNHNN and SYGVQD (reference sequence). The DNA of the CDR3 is TGCGCCAGCAGCCTTCACGAGGGGGGCCCCGCAGATACGCAGTATTTT. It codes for CASSLHEGGPADTQYF.

CDR3 residues: CASSLYQETQYF. CDR3 in DNA: TGTGCCAGCAGCCTTTACCAAGAGACCCAGTACTTC. V and J are TRBV9 and TRBJ2-5; unclear D gene. The CDR3 sequence is 12 residues long. The V end was cut by 4 bases, the J end by 0 bases, with 4 bases between. The germline V gene has CDR1 SGDLS and CDR2 YYNGEE.

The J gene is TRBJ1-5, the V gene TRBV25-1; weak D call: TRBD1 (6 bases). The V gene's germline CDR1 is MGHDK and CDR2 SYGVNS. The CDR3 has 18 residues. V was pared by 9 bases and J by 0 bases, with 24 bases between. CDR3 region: CARPHWGAKSHSNQPQHF. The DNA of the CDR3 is TGTGCCAGACCCCACTGGGGGGCAAAGAGTCATAGCAATCAGCCCCAGCATTTT.

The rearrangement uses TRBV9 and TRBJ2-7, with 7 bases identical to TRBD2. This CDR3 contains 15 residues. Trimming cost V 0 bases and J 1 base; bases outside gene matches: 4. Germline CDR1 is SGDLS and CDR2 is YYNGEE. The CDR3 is CASSVGWEGSYEQYF. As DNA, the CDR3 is TGTGCCAGCAGCGTAGGGTGGGAGGGGTCCTACGAGCAGTACTTC.

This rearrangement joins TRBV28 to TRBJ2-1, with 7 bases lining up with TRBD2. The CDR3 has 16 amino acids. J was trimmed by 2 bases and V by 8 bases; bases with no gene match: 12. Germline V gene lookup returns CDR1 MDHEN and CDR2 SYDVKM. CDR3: CASAFLSGGTYNEQFF. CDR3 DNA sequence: TGTGCCAGCGCTTTTTTATCGGGGGGTACCTACAATGAGCAGTTCTTC.

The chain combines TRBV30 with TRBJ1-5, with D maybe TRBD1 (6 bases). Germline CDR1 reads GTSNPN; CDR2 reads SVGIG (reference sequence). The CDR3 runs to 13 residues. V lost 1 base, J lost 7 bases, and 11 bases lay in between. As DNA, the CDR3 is TGTGCCTGGAGTGAAGGACAGATCCAGCCCCAGCATTTT. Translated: CAWSEGQIQPQHF.

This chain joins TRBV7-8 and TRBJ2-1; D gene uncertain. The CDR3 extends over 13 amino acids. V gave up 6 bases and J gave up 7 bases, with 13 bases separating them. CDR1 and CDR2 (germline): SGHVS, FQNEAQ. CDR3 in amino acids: CASSLRTVNEQFF. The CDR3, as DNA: TGTGCCAGCAGTTTAAGGACGGTGAATGAGCAGTTCTTC.